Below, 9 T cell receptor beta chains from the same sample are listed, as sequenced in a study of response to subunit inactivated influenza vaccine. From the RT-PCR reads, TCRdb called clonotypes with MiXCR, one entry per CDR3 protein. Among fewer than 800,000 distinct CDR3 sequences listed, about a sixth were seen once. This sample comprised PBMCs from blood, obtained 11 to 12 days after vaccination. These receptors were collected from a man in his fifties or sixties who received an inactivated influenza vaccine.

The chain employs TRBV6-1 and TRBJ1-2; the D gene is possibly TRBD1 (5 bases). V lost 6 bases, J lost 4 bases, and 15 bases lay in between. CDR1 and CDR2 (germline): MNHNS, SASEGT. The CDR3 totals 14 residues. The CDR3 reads CASRTLGTAYGYTF. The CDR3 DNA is TGTGCCAGCAGAACCCTAGGGACGGCCTATGGCTACACCTTC.

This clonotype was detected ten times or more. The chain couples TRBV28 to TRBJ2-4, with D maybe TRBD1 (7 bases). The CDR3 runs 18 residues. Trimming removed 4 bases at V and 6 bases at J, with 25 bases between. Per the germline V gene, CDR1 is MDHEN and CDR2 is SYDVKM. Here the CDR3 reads CASSSRGTASPAPNIQYF. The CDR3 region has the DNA TGTGCCAGCAGTTCCCGGGGGACAGCTTCTCCGGCCCCAAACATTCAGTACTTC.

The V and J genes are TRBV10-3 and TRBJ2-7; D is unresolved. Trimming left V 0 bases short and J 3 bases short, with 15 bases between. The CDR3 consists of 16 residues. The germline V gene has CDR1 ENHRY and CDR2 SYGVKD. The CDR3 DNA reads TGTGCCATCAGTGAGTCGAATGCCCGAATAGACTACGAGCAGTACTTC. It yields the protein CAISESNARIDYEQYF.

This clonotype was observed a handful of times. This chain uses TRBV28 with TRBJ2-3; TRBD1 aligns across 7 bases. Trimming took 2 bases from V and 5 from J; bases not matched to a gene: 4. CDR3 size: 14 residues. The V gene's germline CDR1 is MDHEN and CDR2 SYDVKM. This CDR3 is CASSLRGQGDTQYF. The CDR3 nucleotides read TGTGCCAGCAGTTTAAGGGGGCAGGGAGATACGCAGTATTTT. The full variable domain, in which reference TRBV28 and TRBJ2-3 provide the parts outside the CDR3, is DVKVTQSSRYLVKRTGEKVFLECVQDMDHENMFWYRQDPGLGLRLIYFSYDVKMKEKGDIPEGYSVSREKKERFSLILESASTNQTSMYLCASSLRGQGDTQYFGPGTRLTVL.

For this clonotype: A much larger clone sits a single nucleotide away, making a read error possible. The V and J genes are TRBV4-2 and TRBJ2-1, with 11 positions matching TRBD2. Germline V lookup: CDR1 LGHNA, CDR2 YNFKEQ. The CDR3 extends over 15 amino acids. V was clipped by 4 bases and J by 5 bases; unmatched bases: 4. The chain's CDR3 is CASSRGLAADNEQFF. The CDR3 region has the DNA TGTGCCAGCAGCCGGGGACTAGCGGCAGACAATGAGCAGTTCTTC.

CDR3 nucleotides: TGTGCCAGCAGTTTAAATGTGCTTGGGCAGCCCCAGCATTTT. Translated: CASSLNVLGQPQHF. This chain links TRBV12-3 or TRBV12-4 with TRBJ1-5, with no clear D. The CDR3 is 14 residues long. Trimming left V 2 bases short and J 7 bases short, with 12 bases between.

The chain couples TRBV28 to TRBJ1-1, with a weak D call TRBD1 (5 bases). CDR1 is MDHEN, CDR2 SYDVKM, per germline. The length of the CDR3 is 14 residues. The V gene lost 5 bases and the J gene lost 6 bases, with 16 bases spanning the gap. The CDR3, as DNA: TGTGCCAGCAGTCCGATCAGGGTATATTCTGAAGCTTTCTTT. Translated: CASSPIRVYSEAFF.

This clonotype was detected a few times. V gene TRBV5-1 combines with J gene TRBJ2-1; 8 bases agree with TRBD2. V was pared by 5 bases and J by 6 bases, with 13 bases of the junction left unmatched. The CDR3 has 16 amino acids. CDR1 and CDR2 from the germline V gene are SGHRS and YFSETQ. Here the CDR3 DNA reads TGCGCCAGCAGTCCTTCGGGACTAGTGAAACCCAATGAGCAGTTCTTC. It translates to CASSPSGLVKPNEQFF.

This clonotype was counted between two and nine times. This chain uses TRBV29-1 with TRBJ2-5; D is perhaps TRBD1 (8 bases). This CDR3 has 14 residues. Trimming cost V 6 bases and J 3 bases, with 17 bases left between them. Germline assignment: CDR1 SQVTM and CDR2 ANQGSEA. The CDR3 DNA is TGCAGCGTCCTTCGGACAGGGAGGGAAGAGACCCAGTACTTC. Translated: CSVLRTGREETQYF.